This T cell receptor (beta chain) came from a study of blood T cell repertoires in COVID-19. Study-wide background: PBMCs, B-cell-depleted T cells, or T cells provided the cDNA or gDNA that made up the material.

This clone was detected once. In the authors' methods: It was from reference gene primer amplification that nucleated cell counts were estimated. Assay: immunoSEQ multiplex PCR; the TCRdb copy retains only in-frame clones and omits some. That table supplies the V and J calls and clone size; D and trimming were determined from the DNA. Of a few hundred thousand clones listed, roughly 83% are singletons. Germline lookup yields CDR1 MDHEN and CDR2 SYDVKM. The CDR3 runs 16 residues. V dropped 7 bases and J dropped 4 bases, with 19 bases sitting between them. V usage is TRBV28 and J usage is TRBJ2-2; the D gene is possibly TRBD1 (6 bases). The sample taken for sequencing was peripheral blood. The TCR sequence derives from a man of 80 years or more with acute or convalescent COVID-19. CDR3 sequence reads: CASTAPQGGGTGELFF. For the CDR3, the DNA is TGTGCCAGCACTGCCCCACAGGGTGGAGGCACCGGGGAGCTGTTTTTT.